The 26 T cell receptor beta chains reported below all come from one sample, sequenced in a study of blood T cell repertoires in COVID-19. Profiled with immunoSEQ multiplex PCR; TCRdb holds only in-frame clones, not every one. The profile covers about 180,000 clones, with around 85% appearing a single time and about 8.6% taken by the ten largest. Sequenced material: peripheral blood. These receptors were taken from a man in his fifties with active or convalescent COVID-19.

The chain is built from TRBV11-1 and TRBJ2-1, with 9 bases that match TRBD1. After removal of 5 bases from V and 4 bases from J, the junction contained 6 bases not matched to a gene. Per the germline V gene, CDR1 is SGHAT and CDR2 is FQDESV (reference sequence). The CDR3 loop spans 15 amino acids. CDR3 DNA sequence: TGTGCCAGCAGCCCAGGACAGGGGTCTTACAATGAGCAGTTCTTC. Translated: CASSPGQGSYNEQFF.

This clone was counted once. This chain joins TRBV24-1 and TRBJ2-3; 7 bases map to TRBD1. Germline V lookup: CDR1 KGHDR, CDR2 SFDVKD. The CDR3 totals 16 residues. The V and J ends lost 3 bases and 4 bases, in that order; junction bases with no gene match: 9. The CDR3 spells CATSDPRQGRADTQYF. DNA of the CDR3: TGTGCCACCAGTGATCCCCGACAGGGTCGGGCAGATACGCAGTATTTT.

The chain links TRBV6-5 to TRBJ1-1; TRBD1 agrees at 8 bases. The germline gives CDR1 MNHEY, CDR2 SVGAGI. CDR3 length: 14 amino acids. V was pared by 7 bases and J by 10 bases, with 14 bases of the junction left unmatched. This CDR3 is CASTTHGGTGGAFF. CDR3 in DNA: TGTGCCAGCACCACCCACGGGGGGACAGGCGGAGCTTTCTTT.

CDR3: CASRDRSFESKSGYTF. CDR3 sequence (DNA): TGCGCCAGCAGGGACAGATCCTTTGAGTCCAAGTCTGGCTACACCTTC. The chain joins TRBV5-1 to TRBJ1-2; possible D gene TRBD1, 6 bases. This CDR3 has 16 residues. Looked up from germline, CDR1 is SGHRS and CDR2 is YFSETQ. V lost 5 bases and J lost 7, with 24 bases in between.

The rearrangement joins TRBV5-6 to TRBJ1-6, with D perhaps TRBD1 (6 bases). CDR1 and CDR2 from the germline V gene are SGHDT and YYEEEE. This CDR3 has 18 residues. V lost 0 bases to trimming and J lost 1 base, with 14 bases between them. The CDR3 nucleotides read TGTGCCAGCAGCTTGGTGGGGGGGGCGGAATCCTATAATTCACCCCTCCACTTT. This translates into CASSLVGGAESYNSPLHF. Based on the CDR3 plus reference TRBV5-6 and TRBJ1-6, the full variable domain is DAGVTQSPTHLIKTRGQQVTLRCSPKSGHDTVSWYQQALGQGPQFIFQYYEEEERQRGNFPDRFSGHQFPNYSSELNVNALLLGDSALYLCASSLVGGAESYNSPLHFGNGTRLTVT.

The CDR3 coding sequence is TGTGCCACCAGCGCGGGAGTGGAAGAGACCCAGTACTTC. It translates to CATSAGVEETQYF. This chain uses TRBV15 with TRBJ2-5, with 7 positions matching TRBD2. The germline CDR1 and CDR2 sequences are LNHNV and YYDKDF (reference sequence). The CDR3 covers 13 residues. Germline trimming cut 5 bases from V and 3 bases from J; bases unmatched to any gene: 3.

The CDR3 nucleotides read TGTGCCAGTAGTATGTCTAGCCTTCAGAACATTCAGTACTTC. This gives the protein CASSMSSLQNIQYF. The chain is built from TRBV19 and TRBJ2-4; D might be TRBD2 (5 bases). In germline, CDR1 is LNHDA, CDR2 SQIVND (reference sequence). CDR3 length: 14 amino acids. The V and J ends lost 3 bases and 7 bases respectively, with 13 bases between them.

The chain is built from TRBV4-3 and TRBJ1-2; 9 positions agree with TRBD1. The CDR3 is 15 amino acids. V lost 4 bases to trimming and J lost 3 bases; unmatched junction nucleotides: 6. Per germline, CDR1 LGHNA and CDR2 YSLEER. CDR3 DNA: TGCGCCAGCAGCCCCGGGACAGGGTTCGACTATGGCTACACCTTC. This encodes CASSPGTGFDYGYTF.

This chain connects TRBV3-1 (or the pseudogene TRBV3-2) to TRBJ2-6; D is possibly TRBD1 (6 bases). The CDR3 spans 16 residues. CDR1 and CDR2 (germline): LGHDT, YNNKEL (reference sequence). V was pared by 3 bases and J by 0 bases, with 9 bases between. CDR3 sequence: CASSQETGSGANVLTF. As DNA, the CDR3 is TGTGCCAGCAGCCAGGAGACAGGCTCTGGGGCCAACGTCCTGACTTTC.

This chain uses TRBV5-1 with TRBJ1-2, with a weak D call TRBD1 (5 bases). Trimming took off 0 bases at V and 4 bases at J, with 16 bases between the two ends. The CDR3 has 16 amino acids. Germline V gives CDR1 SGHRS, CDR2 YFSETQ. CDR3 coding DNA: TGCGCCAGCAGCTTGGTAGGGGACTTTCAGGGCTATGGCTACACCTTC. This gives the protein CASSLVGDFQGYGYTF.

The V gene is TRBV2, the J gene TRBJ1-1, with 7 bases aligning to TRBD1. The V and J ends lost 8 bases and 2 bases, in that order; junction bases with no gene match: 8. The CDR3 loop spans 14 amino acids. The germline V gene has CDR1 SNHLY and CDR2 FYNNEI. DNA of the CDR3: TGTGCCAGCCCCGAGGGGACAGTAAACACTGAAGCTTTCTTT. Translation gives CASPEGTVNTEAFF.

V is TRBV6-5 and J is TRBJ1-2, with a tentative D call TRBD1 (6 bases). The germline gives CDR1 MNHEY, CDR2 SVGAGI. This CDR3 has 14 residues. V lost 8 bases and J 2 bases, leaving 15 bases between the germline ends. CDR3: CASSPGHRNYGYTF. In nucleotides, the CDR3 is TGTGCCAGCTCCCCGGGACACCGAAACTATGGCTACACCTTC.

The J gene is TRBJ1-1, the V gene TRBV24-1; D might be TRBD1 (6 bases). The length of the CDR3 is 19 residues. The germline CDR1 and CDR2 sequences are KGHDR and SFDVKD. V was cut by 0 bases and J by 0 bases, with 19 bases left in between. In DNA form, the CDR3 reads TGTGCCACCAGTGATTTGGCTGACAGGCCTGATTGGATGAACACTGAAGCTTTCTTT. Translated, it gives CATSDLADRPDWMNTEAFF.

The CDR3 coding sequence is TGTGCCAGCGGCAAACAGGGGGCCTTTAATAATGAGCAGTTCTTC. Amino acids: CASGKQGAFNNEQFF. The rearrangement uses TRBV6-5 and TRBJ2-1; 9 bases align to TRBD1. J was trimmed by 7 bases and V by 8 bases; bases with no gene match: 12. CDR1 and CDR2 (germline): MNHEY, SVGAGI. The CDR3 has 15 amino acids.

This chain connects TRBV5-4 to TRBJ2-3; 9 bases match TRBD1. The germline V gene encodes CDR1 SGHNT and CDR2 YYREEE (reference sequence). J gave up 1 base and V 5 bases, and 8 bases lay outside the gene matches. The CDR3 has 16 amino acids. The CDR3 coding sequence is TGTGCCAGCAGGACCGGGACAGGGAGTGGCACAGATACGCAGTATTTT. It codes for CASRTGTGSGTDTQYF.

This chain links TRBV3-1 (or the pseudogene TRBV3-2) with TRBJ1-2; TRBD1 agrees at 8 bases. Unmatched junction bases numbered 9, after V lost 4 bases and J lost 5 bases. The CDR3 has 15 residues. Germline CDR1 is LGHDT and CDR2 is YNNKEL (reference sequence). The CDR3 is CASSPITNRGYGYTF. The CDR3 DNA reads TGTGCCAGCAGCCCAATAACAAACAGGGGGTATGGCTACACCTTC.

The sample holds a few counts of this clone. The chain recombines TRBV3-1 (or the pseudogene TRBV3-2) with TRBJ1-6; D is uncertain. The CDR3 is 16 amino acids. Germline V gene sequence: CDR1 LGHDT, CDR2 YNNKEL (reference sequence). The V end was cut by 0 bases, the J end by 5 bases, with 11 bases between. CDR3 nucleotides: TGTGCCAGCAGCCAAGATCCGGGGAACGATAATTCACCCCTCCACTTT. It is translated as CASSQDPGNDNSPLHF.

The chain uses TRBV14 and TRBJ2-7; 8 bases line up with TRBD1. The germline V gene encodes CDR1 SGHDN and CDR2 FVKESK. Trimming took 5 bases from V and 5 from J; bases not matched to a gene: 11. The CDR3 loop spans 15 amino acids. The CDR3 sequence: CASSSMTGVPHEQYF. The CDR3 nucleotides are TGTGCCAGCAGCTCGATGACAGGGGTTCCCCACGAGCAGTACTTC. Full variable domain (outside the CDR3, taken from reference TRBV14 and TRBJ2-7): EAGVTQFPSHSVIEKGQTVTLRCDPISGHDNLYWYRRVMGKEIKFLLHFVKESKQDESGMPNNRFLAERTGGTYSTLKVQPAELEDSGVYFCASSSMTGVPHEQYFGPGTRLTVT.

This chain uses TRBV23-1 with TRBJ1-2; weak D call: TRBD1 (5 bases). TRBV23-1 is an ORF for which the function is uncertain. Trimming took 0 bases from V and 5 from J, leaving 13 bases between them. This CDR3 spans 15 amino acids. CDR3 in amino acids: CASSQSGPRSYGYTF. DNA of the CDR3: TGCGCCAGCAGTCAATCGGGGCCCCGCTCTTATGGCTACACCTTC.

The chain has TRBV5-1 and TRBJ2-7; 11 bases line up with TRBD1. The trim removed 0 bases at V and 5 bases at J, leaving 4 bases unmatched. The CDR3 length is 15 residues. Germline CDR1 SGHRS, CDR2 YFSETQ. CDR3 in amino acids: CASSLVGQGAHEQYF. DNA for the CDR3: TGCGCCAGCAGCTTGGTCGGACAGGGGGCCCACGAGCAGTACTTC.

V and J are TRBV19 and TRBJ2-2; 11 bases match TRBD2. The length of the CDR3 is 17 residues. Germline assignment: CDR1 LNHDA and CDR2 SQIVND (reference sequence). V lost 1 base to trimming and J lost 7 bases; unmatched junction nucleotides: 8. In DNA form, the CDR3 reads TGTGCCAGTAGTATAGGACTAGCGGGGACATCGGGCGGGGAGCTGTTTTTT. It specifies CASSIGLAGTSGGELFF.

The gene calls are TRBV7-7 and TRBJ2-2; possible D gene TRBD2, 6 bases. This CDR3 is built from 15 residues. Trimming pared 5 bases from V and 2 bases from J, leaving 12 bases between. Looked up from germline, CDR1 is SSHAT and CDR2 is FNYEAQ (reference sequence). The CDR3 DNA sequence: TGTGCCAGCAGCCCCGAGGCGGGAAACACCGGGGAGCTGTTTTTT. This translates into CASSPEAGNTGELFF.

This clone was recorded a few times. The J gene is TRBJ2-1, the V gene TRBV25-1; 9 nucleotides agree with TRBD1. The CDR3 spans 15 residues. Trimming took 6 bases from V and 4 from J; bases not matched to a gene: 7. Looked up from germline, CDR1 is MGHDK and CDR2 is SYGVNS. Here the CDR3 DNA reads TGTGCCAGCAGCCTCCGGGACAGGGTTTACAATGAGCAGTTCTTC. It yields the protein CASSLRDRVYNEQFF.

V and J are TRBV7-9 and TRBJ1-1; D gene ambiguous. Germline lookup yields CDR1 SEHNR and CDR2 FQNEAQ (reference sequence). Trimming pared 1 base from V and 6 bases from J, leaving 6 bases between. This CDR3 has 12 amino acids. The CDR3 DNA follows: TGTGCCAGCAGCTTAGTTTTCGCTGAAGCTTTCTTT. The encoded protein is CASSLVFAEAFF.

This rearrangement joins TRBV24-1 to TRBJ1-5; 8 bases align to TRBD1. The germline gives CDR1 KGHDR, CDR2 SFDVKD. V trimming: 3 bases; J trimming: 3 bases; junction bases outside the gene matches: 3. The CDR3 covers 15 residues. The CDR3 loop reads CATSDAGGFNQPQHF. DNA of the CDR3: TGTGCCACCAGTGATGCAGGGGGCTTCAATCAGCCCCAGCATTTT.

CDR3 amino acids: CASSQTGYEQYF. The CDR3 nucleotides read TGTGCCAGCAGCCAGACTGGCTACGAGCAGTACTTC. This chain joins TRBV11-1 and TRBJ2-7; no reliable D call. Trimming took 5 bases from V and 3 from J, leaving 8 bases between them. This CDR3 contains 12 residues. The germline V gene encodes CDR1 SGHAT and CDR2 FQDESV (reference sequence).